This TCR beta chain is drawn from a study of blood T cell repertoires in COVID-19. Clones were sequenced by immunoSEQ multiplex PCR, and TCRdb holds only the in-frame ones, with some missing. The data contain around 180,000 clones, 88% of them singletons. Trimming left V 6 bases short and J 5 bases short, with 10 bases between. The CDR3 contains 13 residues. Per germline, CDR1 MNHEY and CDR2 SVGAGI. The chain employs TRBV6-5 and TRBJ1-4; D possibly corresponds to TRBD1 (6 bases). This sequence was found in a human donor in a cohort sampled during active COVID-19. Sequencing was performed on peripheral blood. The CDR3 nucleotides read TGTGCCAGCAGCGGGACATGGAATGAAAAACTGTTTTTT. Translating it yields CASSGTWNEKLFF.